This TCR beta chain was retrieved from a study of blood T cells in healthy people across ages. General study findings and limits: Compared with aged donors, long-lived donors showed fewer expanded clones, suggesting selection.

Germline CDR1 ENHRY, CDR2 SYGVKD. V was pared by 5 bases and J by 5 bases, with 7 bases of the junction left unmatched. This CDR3 is built from 15 residues. With a J-beta primer mix and a sample-barcoded 5' primer, a second PCR ran about 7 to 12 cycles. Tagging of each cDNA molecule was performed by a template-switch adaptor with 12 random nucleotides. TCRdb processed the 5' RACE reads anew with MiXCR; each CDR3 protein has one entry. The table records around 1,000,000 distinct CDR3 sequences, 25% of them present only once. This clonotype was seen more than once but under ten times. What it binds is not known. Separately, the same data were catalogued under a study of T cells of mothers and their children. This second study says: Donation was provided by three healthy Caucasian mothers along with their six children.

The sequenced sample consisted of blood. The TCR sequence derives from a girl aged 2-15 years in good health. The chain has TRBV10-3 and TRBJ1-1; 11 nucleotides match TRBD1. The CDR3 protein is CAISSFGTGGTEAFF. The DNA of the CDR3 is TGTGCCATCAGTAGCTTCGGGACAGGGGGAACTGAAGCTTTCTTT.